The sequence of this T cell receptor (beta chain) was determined in a study of T-cell reconstitution after alpha-beta-depleted transplantation in children (dated by TCRdb to the mid-2010s). Regarding the study in general: Using TCR repertoire profiling, the study quantitatively followed how T-cell immune reconstitution unfolded in children after TCRalphabeta/CD19-depleted allogeneic hematopoietic cell transplantation.

On this clonotype: What this receptor recognizes is not known. Per-base qualities were not stored, and no clone one base away is much larger.

V lost 2 bases and J lost 6 bases; the stretch between them is 11 bases long. The CDR3 contains 14 residues, cysteine and phenylalanine counted. The kept DNA is CDR3 alone, 42 bases in frame from the first base. The germline V gene (reference sequence) sets CDR1 to MNHEY and CDR2 to SMNVEV. The meaning of the sample's treatment or condition label: allogeneic hematopoietic cell transplantation with graft depleted of TCRalphabeta T cells and CD19 B cells. TCRalphabeta/CD19-depleted allogeneic hematopoietic cell grafts were given to the transplant recipients, all of whom were children. Beyond this particular receptor, the publication reports: The high TCRbeta diversity at day 60 in some patients was ascribed to recipient T cells and intrathymic progenitors that had survived conditioning. Over subsequent months, a decline in hyperexpanded clone frequencies was noted, and after one year, T-cell counts and TCRbeta diversity were mostly ascribed to newly produced T cells. The apparently early recovery of alphabetaT-cell counts about two months after transplant reportedly depended on only several hundred rapidly expanded clones that came from non-depleted graft cells.

Preparation of the library involved PCR. The sample was run on an Illumina HiSeq 2500. TCR library preparation used molecular barcoding, with unique molecular identifiers applied to normalize quantification of the TCRbeta repertoire. TCRdb itself trimmed the public reads at Q25 with fastp, ran MiXCR and retained productive beta chains. Merged by CDR3 protein, the rows form single entries marked with the most common genes and DNA. This sample is represented by hundreds of thousands of distinct CDR3 sequences; around 15% of them were singletons. The top ten constitute under 6% of the sample. The sequencing here drew on PBMCs, mostly from graft donor cells, taken 360 days after TCRalphabeta/CD19-depleted stem cell transplant. Here the chain combines TRBV27 and TRBJ1-5, with the D gene uncertain. The TCR originated in a male patient aged 5 to 17 who had a stem cell transplant for acute lymphoblastic leukemia, so the T cells may come from the graft donor. The sequenced DNA: TGTGCCAGCAGTTTAGAGGTCTCGGGTCAGCCCCAGCATTTT. It codes for CASSLEVSGQPQHF.